Listed here are 23 T cell receptor beta chains from one sample, sequenced in a study of blood T cell repertoires in COVID-19. Using immunoSEQ multiplex PCR, the repertoire was profiled, and TCRdb retains in-frame clones only, with some absent. The table shows some 120,000 clones, with around nine tenths occurring only once. Sequenced: peripheral blood. The source of these receptors is a woman aged 80 or over with acute or convalescent COVID-19.

The rearrangement uses TRBV5-1 and TRBJ2-3; D might be TRBD2 (5 bases). There are 15 residues in the CDR3. Trimming removed 1 base at V and 2 bases at J, with 11 bases between. CDR1 and CDR2 (germline): SGHRS, YFSETQ. CDR3 in amino acids: CASSLTSYNTDTQYF. In DNA form, the CDR3 reads TGCGCCAGCAGCTTGACTAGTTATAACACAGATACGCAGTATTTT.

This chain joins TRBV6-5 and TRBJ2-1; tentatively, D is TRBD1 (7 bases). CDR3 length: 12 amino acids. Germline loops: CDR1 MNHEY, CDR2 SVGAGI. V shed 7 bases and J shed 10 bases, with 14 bases lying between them. CDR3 protein: CASTKGAGEQFF. CDR3 nucleotides: TGTGCCAGCACTAAGGGGGCGGGGGAGCAGTTCTTC.

This clone was seen just once. The rearrangement links TRBV18 to TRBJ2-1; D might be TRBD2 (6 bases). The CDR3 loop spans 13 amino acids. The V end lost 5 bases, the J end lost 4 bases, and 9 bases lay between the germline ends. Germline lookup yields CDR1 KGHSH and CDR2 LQKENI. The CDR3: CASSIGTYNEQFF. DNA of the CDR3: TGTGCCAGCTCAATTGGGACTTACAATGAGCAGTTCTTC.

This chain uses TRBV9 with TRBJ2-3; no reliable D call. Germline CDR1 reads SGDLS; CDR2 reads YYNGEE. V was trimmed by 3 bases and J by 2 bases, leaving 7 bases between them. The CDR3 covers 13 residues. CDR3 coding DNA: TGTGCCAGCAGCGCCGTTTACACAGATACGCAGTATTTT. Protein sequence: CASSAVYTDTQYF.

J is TRBJ1-6 and V is TRBV9; the D gene is possibly TRBD1 (5 bases). Germline V lookup: CDR1 SGDLS, CDR2 YYNGEE. V shed 1 base and J shed 14 bases, with 10 bases lying between them. The CDR3 is made up of 12 amino acids. CDR3 region: CASSVPGKTLHF. For the CDR3, the DNA is TGTGCCAGCAGCGTACCAGGGAAGACCCTCCACTTT. The whole variable domain, filled in from reference TRBV9 and TRBJ1-6, reads DSGVTQTPKHLITATGQRVTLRCSPRSGDLSVYWYQQSLDQGLQFLIQYYNGEERAKGNILERFSAQQFPDLHSELNLSSLELGDSALYFCASSVPGKTLHFGNGTRLTVT.

The genes are TRBV24-1 and TRBJ2-2; possibly TRBD1 for D (5 bases). This CDR3 region has 16 residues. Per the germline V gene, CDR1 is KGHDR and CDR2 is SFDVKD. Between the trimmed V and J ends, which lost 1 base and 8 bases, there was a span of 16 bases. The CDR3 DNA reads TGTGCCACCAGTGATTTCGCCAGGGATGTCAGGGGGGAGCTGTTTTTT. Protein product: CATSDFARDVRGELFF.

This chain links TRBV10-3 with TRBJ1-5; 9 positions match TRBD1. The CDR3 spans 17 residues. V was pared by 0 bases and J by 1 base, with 4 bases of the junction left unmatched. CDR1 and CDR2 from the germline V gene are ENHRY and SYGVKD. The CDR3 DNA sequence: TGTGCCATCAGTGAGTCCGCTACAGGGGGCAGCAATCAGCCCCAGCATTTT. As protein: CAISESATGGSNQPQHF.

The chain couples TRBV19 to TRBJ2-5; TRBD2 aligns across 7 bases. The CDR3 extends over 20 amino acids. V shed 7 bases and J 2 bases; nucleotides not matched to a gene: 25. In germline, CDR1 is LNHDA, CDR2 SQIVND (reference sequence). This CDR3 is CASNTPLAPHASATQETQYF. Written as DNA, the CDR3 is TGTGCCAGTAATACCCCACTAGCGCCACACGCTAGCGCCACACAAGAGACCCAGTACTTC. The variable domain in full, with the rest retrieved from reference TRBV19 and TRBJ2-5, is DGGITQSPKYLFRKEGQNVTLSCEQNLNHDAMYWYRQDPGQGLRLIYYSQIVNDFQKGDIAEGYSVSREKKESFPLTVTSAQKNPTAFYLCASNTPLAPHASATQETQYFGPGTRLLVL.

The chain combines TRBV4-2 with TRBJ2-1; weak D call: TRBD2 (5 bases). The CDR3 is made up of 15 amino acids. Trimming took 0 bases from V and 2 from J, leaving 8 bases between them. Germline CDR1 LGHNA, CDR2 YNFKEQ. The CDR3 region has the DNA TGTGCCAGCAGCCAAGAGGTAGCGACCTACAATGAGCAGTTCTTC. Its protein is CASSQEVATYNEQFF.

The V and J genes are TRBV16 and TRBJ1-5, with D perhaps TRBD1 (6 bases). The germline CDR1 and CDR2 sequences are KGHSY and FQNENV. The V gene lost 8 bases and the J gene lost 6 bases, with 17 bases spanning the gap. This CDR3 spans 14 amino acids. CDR3 residues: CASSRTDRIQPQHF. CDR3 DNA sequence: TGTGCCAGCTCCCGGACAGATAGGATTCAGCCCCAGCATTTT.

The chain uses TRBV19 and TRBJ2-5; the match to TRBD1 covers 8 bases. Unmatched junction bases numbered 14, after V lost 9 bases and J lost 2 bases. The CDR3 extends over 16 amino acids. Germline CDR1 reads LNHDA; CDR2 reads SQIVND (reference sequence). The CDR3 DNA reads as TGTGCCAGCACCACCTCCGACAGGGGCCGGCAAGAGACCCAGTACTTC. It encodes CASTTSDRGRQETQYF.

This clone was seen a handful of times. The chain uses TRBV19 and TRBJ1-6, with D perhaps matching TRBD1 (6 bases). The CDR3 is made up of 14 amino acids. From germline, CDR1 is LNHDA and CDR2 SQIVND (reference sequence). The germline V and J ends were trimmed by 9 bases and 5 bases, with 14 bases remaining between them. The CDR3 DNA is TGTGCCAGCACCGACAGGTTCCATAATTCACCCCTCCACTTT. Its protein is CASTDRFHNSPLHF.

This sequence joins TRBV5-6 and TRBJ1-2, with D possibly matching TRBD1 (5 bases). Trimming took 4 bases from V and 3 from J, leaving 19 bases between them. There are 16 residues in the CDR3. Germline V lookup: CDR1 SGHDT, CDR2 YYEEEE. The CDR3 sequence is CASSGAGTLSDYGYTF. In DNA, the CDR3 is TGTGCCAGCAGCGGAGCCGGGACTCTTAGTGACTATGGCTACACCTTC.

This chain uses TRBV7-9 with TRBJ2-7; 7 bases map to TRBD2. Germline V CDR1 and CDR2: SEHNR, FQNEAQ (reference sequence). The CDR3 totals 14 residues. With V trimmed by 6 bases and J by 5 bases, 10 bases remained unmatched. The CDR3 region has the DNA TGTGCCAGCAGTCGGGGGGTCCCCCTCGACGAGCAGTACTTC. This sequence encodes CASSRGVPLDEQYF.

The CDR3 loop reads CASRPQGRNTGELFF. The CDR3 region has the DNA TGTGCCAGCAGACCACAGGGTAGGAACACCGGGGAGCTGTTTTTT. The chain links TRBV7-2 to TRBJ2-2; D may be TRBD1 (6 bases). The CDR3 runs 15 residues. V was shortened by 6 bases and J by 1 base, with 12 bases between the two germline ends. Germline assignment: CDR1 SGHTA and CDR2 FQGNSA.

The J gene is TRBJ2-1, the V gene TRBV9; possible D gene TRBD2, 6 bases. With 9 bases removed from V and 2 bases from J, the gap between germline ends came to 15 bases. The V gene's germline CDR1 is SGDLS and CDR2 YYNGEE. The CDR3 covers 14 residues. The CDR3 sequence: CANPDYEAYNEQFF. The CDR3 DNA is TGTGCCAACCCGGACTACGAAGCCTACAATGAGCAGTTCTTC.

This sequence joins TRBV28 and TRBJ2-2; tentatively, D is TRBD2 (7 bases). The CDR3 is made up of 14 amino acids. Germline assignment: CDR1 MDHEN and CDR2 SYDVKM. The ends were cut back, 8 bases at V and 1 base at J, with 11 bases in the middle. The CDR3 loop reads CASSRGGNTGELFF. CDR3 sequence (DNA): TGTGCCAGCTCGAGGGGGGGGAACACCGGGGAGCTGTTTTTT.

The V gene is TRBV5-5, the J gene TRBJ1-1, with a weak D call TRBD1 (6 bases). In germline, CDR1 is SGHKS, CDR2 YYEKEE (reference sequence). This CDR3 spans 17 amino acids. The V end lost 2 bases, the J end lost 3 bases, and 20 bases lay between the germline ends. The CDR3 coding sequence is TGTGCCAGCAGCTTAGGGACATTCTCCCGGTGGGACACTGAAGCTTTCTTT. This gives the protein CASSLGTFSRWDTEAFF.

CDR3 region: CASSSGNRAPQHF. The CDR3 DNA follows: TGTGCCAGCTCCTCGGGAAACAGGGCGCCCCAGCATTTT. This chain connects TRBV6-5 to TRBJ1-5, with D possibly TRBD1 on 6 matching bases. V lost 8 bases to trimming and J lost 9 bases, with 17 bases between them. The CDR3 runs 13 residues. Per germline, CDR1 MNHEY and CDR2 SVGAGI.

The rearrangement uses TRBV7-2 and TRBJ2-7; 9 positions agree with TRBD1. Per germline, CDR1 SGHTA and CDR2 FQGNSA. V dropped 5 bases and J dropped 4; count of bases not matched to a gene: 9. This CDR3 spans 15 amino acids. This CDR3 is CASSVAGTGSYEQYF. CDR3 DNA sequence: TGTGCCAGCAGCGTCGCCGGGACAGGGTCGTACGAGCAGTACTTC.

With regard to this clone: Different DNA sequences within this sample yield the same CDR3. The chain combines TRBV5-1 with TRBJ1-5; D not resolved. This CDR3 contains 13 residues. CDR1 is SGHRS, CDR2 YFSETQ, per germline. V shed 0 bases and J shed 4 bases, with 5 bases lying between them. CDR3 bases: TGCGCCAGCAGCTTGGGGGCAAATCAGCCCCAGCATTTT. Residues: CASSLGANQPQHF.

The chain couples TRBV10-3 to TRBJ2-7; D is ambiguous. With 4 bases removed from V and 0 bases from J, the gap between germline ends came to 7 bases. The CDR3 is made up of 13 amino acids. Germline assignment: CDR1 ENHRY and CDR2 SYGVKD. CDR3 protein: CAISAGSSYEQYF. CDR3 in DNA: TGTGCCATCAGTGCAGGCTCCTCCTACGAGCAGTACTTC.

This chain connects TRBV4-3 to TRBJ1-2; 9 bases agree with TRBD1. V dropped 2 bases and J dropped 5; count of bases not matched to a gene: 6. Germline assignment: CDR1 LGHNA and CDR2 YSLEER. This CDR3 has 15 amino acids. The CDR3 coding sequence is TGCGCCAGCAGCCAATCCGCCGGGACAGGGTATGGCTACACCTTC. Its translation is CASSQSAGTGYGYTF.